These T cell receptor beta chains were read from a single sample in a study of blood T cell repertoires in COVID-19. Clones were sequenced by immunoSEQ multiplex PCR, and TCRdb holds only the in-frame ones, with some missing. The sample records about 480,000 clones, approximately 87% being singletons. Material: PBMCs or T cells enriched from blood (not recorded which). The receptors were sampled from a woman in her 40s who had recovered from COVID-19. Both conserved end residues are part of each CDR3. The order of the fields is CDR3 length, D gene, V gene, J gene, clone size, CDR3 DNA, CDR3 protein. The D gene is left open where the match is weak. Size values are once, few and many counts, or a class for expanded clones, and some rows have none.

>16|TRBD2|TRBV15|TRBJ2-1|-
TGTGCCACCAGCAGAGATCGACTAGCGCCTTACAATGAGCAGTTCTTC
CATSRDRLAPYNEQFF
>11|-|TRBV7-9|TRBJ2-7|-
TGTGCCAGCAGCAAACAGTACGAGCAGTACTTC
CASSKQYEQYF
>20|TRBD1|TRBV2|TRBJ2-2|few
TGTGCCAGCAGCTACTGGACAGGAGAGGGGCGATTAAGATCCACCGGGGAGCTGTTTTTT
CASSYWTGEGRLRSTGELFF
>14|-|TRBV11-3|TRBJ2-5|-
TGTGCCAGCAGCTTAAGACACGAATCGGAGACCCAGTACTTC
CASSLRHESETQYF
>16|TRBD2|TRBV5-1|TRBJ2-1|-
TGCGCCAGCAGCTTGGCAGGAACTAGCGGGTTCGACGAGCAGTTCTTC
CASSLAGTSGFDEQFF
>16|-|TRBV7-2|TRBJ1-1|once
TGTGCCAGCAGCTTCCCACCGACAGAACCTTCACGTGAAGCTTTCTTT
CASSFPPTEPSREAFF
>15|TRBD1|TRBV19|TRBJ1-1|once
TGTGCCAGTAGTTCTCCCGGGACAGCGAACACTGAAGCTTTCTTT
CASSSPGTANTEAFF
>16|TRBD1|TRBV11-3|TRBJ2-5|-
TGTGCCAGCAGCTTATATCGGGACAGATTACAAGAGACCCAGTACTTC
CASSLYRDRLQETQYF
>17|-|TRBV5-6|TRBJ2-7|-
TGTGCCAGCAGCCTCGGAATTGAGGGCCCCTACTCCTACGAGCAGTACTTC
CASSLGIEGPYSYEQYF
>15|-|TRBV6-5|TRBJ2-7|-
TGTGCCAGCAGGAAAGAGACAGCCCCCTCCTACGAGCAGTACTTC
CASRKETAPSYEQYF
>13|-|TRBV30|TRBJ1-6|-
TGTGCCTGGCAGGGGACACGGAATTCACCCCTCCACTTT
CAWQGTRNSPLHF
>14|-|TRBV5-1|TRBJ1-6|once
TGCGCCAGCAGCCCCGGTGACAGTAATTCACCCCTCCACTTT
CASSPGDSNSPLHF
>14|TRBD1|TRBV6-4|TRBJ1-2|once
TGTGCCAGCAGTCCGGACAGGGATACCTATGGCTACACCTTC
CASSPDRDTYGYTF
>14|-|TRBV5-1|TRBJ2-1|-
TGCGCCAGCAGAGAGATTGAGCGGCACAATGAGCAGTTCTTC
CASREIERHNEQFF
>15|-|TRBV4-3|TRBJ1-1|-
TGCGCCAGCAGCCAAGTAGCCGACCCGAACACTGAAGCTTTCTTT
CASSQVADPNTEAFF
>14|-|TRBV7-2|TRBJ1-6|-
TGTGCCAGCAGCTTAGTGGGCATAAATTCACCCCTCCACTTT
CASSLVGINSPLHF
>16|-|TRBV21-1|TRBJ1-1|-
TGTGCCAGCAGCAAAAGAGGACAGGGGACGAACACTGAAGCTTTCTTT
CASSKRGQGTNTEAFF
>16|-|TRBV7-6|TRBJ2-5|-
TGTGCCAGCAGCGACCGGGACTGGAGGGTGGAAGAGACCCAGTACTTC
CASSDRDWRVEETQYF
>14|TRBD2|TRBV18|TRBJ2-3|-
TGTGCCAGCCCGGGACTAGCGGGAGAGCGGACGCAGTATTTT
CASPGLAGERTQYF
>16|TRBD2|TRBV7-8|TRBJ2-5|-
TGTGCCAGCAGCCGAGGACTAGCGGGAGGCTATGAGACCCAGTACTTC
CASSRGLAGGYETQYF
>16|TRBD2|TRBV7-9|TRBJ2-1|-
TGTGCCAGCAGCTTCTCGCTAGCGGGAGGGCCTCATGAGCAGTTCTTC
CASSFSLAGGPHEQFF
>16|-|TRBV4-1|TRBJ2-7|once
TGCGCCAGCAGCCCCGGGCAGACGGGACTCCAATACGAGCAGTACTTC
CASSPGQTGLQYEQYF
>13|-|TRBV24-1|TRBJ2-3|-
TGTGCCACCAGTCGGAGTGATTGGGATACGCAGTATTTT
CATSRSDWDTQYF
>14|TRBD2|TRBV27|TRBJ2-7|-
TGTGCCAGCAGTCCGGGACTAGCGGGAGGCGAGCAGTACTTC
CASSPGLAGGEQYF
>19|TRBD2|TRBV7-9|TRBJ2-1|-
TGTGCCAGCAGCCAACCCGGGACTAGCGGGAGGAAAGTTTACAATGAGCAGTTCTTC
CASSQPGTSGRKVYNEQFF
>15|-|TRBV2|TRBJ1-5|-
TGTGCCAGCACCTCGGCGACAGCAGGCAATCAGCCCCAGCATTTT
CASTSATAGNQPQHF
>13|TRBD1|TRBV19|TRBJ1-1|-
TGTGCCAGTAGTATACCGACAGGGCTCGGAGCTTTCTTT
CASSIPTGLGAFF
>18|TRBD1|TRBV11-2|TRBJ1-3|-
TGTGCCAGCAGCTTAGGGGACAGGGGGGGTTTCTCTGGAAACACCATATATTTT
CASSLGDRGGFSGNTIYF
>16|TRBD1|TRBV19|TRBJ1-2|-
TGTGCCATCAAGGGGGATGGGGGACAGACCTCCTATGGCTACACCTTC
CAIKGDGGQTSYGYTF
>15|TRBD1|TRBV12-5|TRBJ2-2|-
TGTGCTAGTGGTCTCCCCGACAGGGACCCCGGGGAGCTGTTTTTT
CASGLPDRDPGELFF
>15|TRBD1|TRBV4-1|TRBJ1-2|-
TGCGCCAGCAGCCCGCGGACAGGGCCTAACTATGGCTACACCTTC
CASSPRTGPNYGYTF
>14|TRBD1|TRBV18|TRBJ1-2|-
TGTGCCAGCTCACTCCGGGACAGGATTGAAGGCTACACCTTC
CASSLRDRIEGYTF
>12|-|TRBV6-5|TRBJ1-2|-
TGTGCCAGCAGCTCAGATGTGCCTGGCTACACCTTC
CASSSDVPGYTF
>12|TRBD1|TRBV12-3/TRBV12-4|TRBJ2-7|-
TGTGCCAGCAGTTTGGAGGCAGGGGGCGCATACTTC
CASSLEAGGAYF
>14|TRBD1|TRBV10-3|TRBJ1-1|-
TGTGCCATCAGGGACAGGGAAAGTCACACTGAAGCTTTCTTT
CAIRDRESHTEAFF
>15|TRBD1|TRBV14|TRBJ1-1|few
TGTGCCAGCGGGAAACAGGGGGCAACGATGTCTGAAGCTTTCTTT
CASGKQGATMSEAFF
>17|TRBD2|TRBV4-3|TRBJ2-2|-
TGCGCCAGCAGCCAAGACAGGCACGCGGGAGCGGGCGGGGAGCTGTTTTTT
CASSQDRHAGAGGELFF
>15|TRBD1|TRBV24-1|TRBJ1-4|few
TGTGCCACCAGTGACCCGGGACAAGGGGGCGAAAAACTGTTTTTT
CATSDPGQGGEKLFF
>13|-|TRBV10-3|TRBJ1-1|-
TGTGCCATCAGTGACAGAGGGAGCACTGAAGCTTTCTTT
CAISDRGSTEAFF
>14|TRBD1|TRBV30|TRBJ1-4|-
TGTGCCTGGACCCCAAGACAGGGGGATGAAAAACTGTTTTTT
CAWTPRQGDEKLFF
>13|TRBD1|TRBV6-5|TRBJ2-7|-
TGTGCCAGCAGTTCCGGGACAGTATACGAGCAGTACTTC
CASSSGTVYEQYF
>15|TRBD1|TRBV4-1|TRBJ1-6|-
TGCGCCAGCAGCCTTTCGGGGACAGTAAATTCACCCCTCCACTTT
CASSLSGTVNSPLHF
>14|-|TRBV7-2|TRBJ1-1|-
TGTGCCAGCAGCTTAGGGTTGGAGATTTCTGAAGCTTTCTTT
CASSLGLEISEAFF
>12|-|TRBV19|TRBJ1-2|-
TGTGCCAGTAAGGACACTGCTTATGGCTACACCTTC
CASKDTAYGYTF
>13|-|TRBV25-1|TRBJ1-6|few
TGTGCCAGCAGTGGGCAGGGAAATTCACCCCTCCACTTT
CASSGQGNSPLHF
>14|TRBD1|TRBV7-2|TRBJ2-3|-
TGTGCCAGCAGCTCGCCCCACAGGGGGGATACGCAGTATTTT
CASSSPHRGDTQYF
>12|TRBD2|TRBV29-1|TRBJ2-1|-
TGCAGCGTCCTAGCGGGAGCGGTTGAGCAGTTCTTC
CSVLAGAVEQFF
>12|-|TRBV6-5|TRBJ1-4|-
TGTGCCAGCACGCAGGGTAATGAAAAACTGTTTTTT
CASTQGNEKLFF
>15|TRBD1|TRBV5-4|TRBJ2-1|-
TGTGCCAGCAGCCCCCGGGACAGGTTAGAGGATGAGCAGTTCTTC
CASSPRDRLEDEQFF
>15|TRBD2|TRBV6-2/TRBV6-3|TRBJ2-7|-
TGTGCCAGCAGTTGGCTACTAGCGGGAAACTACGAGCAGTACTTC
CASSWLLAGNYEQYF
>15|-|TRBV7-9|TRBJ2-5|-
TGTGCCAGCAGCTTAGATTCCTCCTCCCAAGAGACCCAGTACTTC
CASSLDSSSQETQYF